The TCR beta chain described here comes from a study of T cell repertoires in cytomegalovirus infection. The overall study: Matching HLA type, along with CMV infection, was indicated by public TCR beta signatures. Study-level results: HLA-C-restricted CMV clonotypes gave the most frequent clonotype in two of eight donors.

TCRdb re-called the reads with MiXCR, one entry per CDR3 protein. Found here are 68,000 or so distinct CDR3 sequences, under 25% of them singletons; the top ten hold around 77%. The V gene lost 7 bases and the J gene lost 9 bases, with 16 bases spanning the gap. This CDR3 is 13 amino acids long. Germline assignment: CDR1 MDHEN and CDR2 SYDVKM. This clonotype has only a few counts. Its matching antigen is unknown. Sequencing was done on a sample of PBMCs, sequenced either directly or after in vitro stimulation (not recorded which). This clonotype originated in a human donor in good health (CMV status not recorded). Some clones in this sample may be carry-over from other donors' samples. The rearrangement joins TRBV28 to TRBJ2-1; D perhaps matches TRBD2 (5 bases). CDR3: CASTPGGLPEQFF. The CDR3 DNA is TGTGCCAGCACCCCCGGCGGGCTCCCTGAGCAGTTCTTC.